These 28 T cell receptor beta chains were all obtained from the same sample, sequenced in a study of T cells in localized non-small cell lung cancer. Sequenced by immunoSEQ multiplex PCR; TCRdb stores in-frame clones only, minus some. Of 41,000 or so clones in the sample, roughly 86% were seen once. This sample comprised peripheral blood, obtained before any cancer treatment. Receptors originate from an older female donor with stage I squamous cell lung carcinoma.

This chain uses TRBV11-2 with TRBJ1-2; TRBD1 matches 11 bases. CDR3 size: 17 residues. Trimming took 3 bases from V and 1 from J; bases not matched to a gene: 7. In germline, CDR1 is SGHAT, CDR2 FQNNGV. The CDR3 protein is CASSFNSGTGGNYGYTF. The CDR3 bases are TGTGCCAGCAGCTTTAACTCCGGGACAGGGGGTAACTATGGCTACACCTTC.

The chain joins TRBV6-6 to TRBJ2-4, with D unresolved. CDR3 size: 11 residues. Per germline, CDR1 MNHNY and CDR2 SVGAGI (reference sequence). V was trimmed by 3 bases and J by 8 bases, leaving 5 bases between them. Written as DNA, the CDR3 is TGTGCCAGCAGTTATTTAGACATTCAGTACTTC. It specifies CASSYLDIQYF.

The chain joins TRBV28 to TRBJ1-3; TRBD1 might be the D (5 bases). The V end lost 6 bases, the J end lost 10 bases, and 13 bases lay between the germline ends. This CDR3 contains 12 residues. Germline CDR1 and CDR2: MDHEN and SYDVKM. For the CDR3, the DNA is TGTGCCAGCAGGCCACCCGGGGGGACCATATATTTT. The encoded protein is CASRPPGGTIYF.

The V gene is TRBV27, the J gene TRBJ1-1; unclear D gene. Germline V CDR1 and CDR2: MNHEY, SMNVEV (reference sequence). The CDR3 totals 15 residues. Between the trimmed V and J ends, which lost 6 bases and 1 base, there was a span of 15 bases. CDR3 in amino acids: CASSPRNRGNTEAFF. DNA for the CDR3: TGTGCCAGCAGCCCTCGGAATCGGGGGAACACTGAAGCTTTCTTT.

V gene TRBV7-2 combines with J gene TRBJ1-2; D call uncertain. Germline CDR1 reads SGHTA; CDR2 reads FQGNSA. V lost 5 bases, J lost 5 bases, and 12 bases lay in between. The CDR3 contains 13 residues. This CDR3 is CASSPQIEYGYTF. The CDR3 DNA is TGTGCCAGCAGCCCACAGATTGAGTATGGCTACACCTTC.

In DNA, the CDR3 is TGTGCCAGTAGTATACAGGGGTACCAAGAGACCCAGTACTTC. Encoded protein: CASSIQGYQETQYF. V gene TRBV19 combines with J gene TRBJ2-5, with D perhaps matching TRBD1 (6 bases). The CDR3 length is 14 residues. Trimming took 2 bases from V and 0 from J, leaving 7 bases between them. In germline, CDR1 is LNHDA, CDR2 SQIVND (reference sequence).

This chain links TRBV2 with TRBJ2-4; D call uncertain. The CDR3 has 14 amino acids. Trimming pared 7 bases from V and 3 bases from J, leaving 13 bases between. In germline, CDR1 is SNHLY, CDR2 FYNNEI. Written as DNA, the CDR3 is TGTGCCAGCACCCGGACCGCCGGCAAAAACATTCAGTACTTC. It is translated as CASTRTAGKNIQYF.

The chain combines TRBV5-1 with TRBJ2-3, with 7 bases fitting TRBD2. CDR1 and CDR2 (germline): SGHRS, YFSETQ. The CDR3 totals 18 residues. With 0 bases clipped from V and 4 bases from J, the junction kept 14 bases outside the gene matches. CDR3 in amino acids: CASSLGFVGRSGSDTQYF. CDR3 sequence (DNA): TGCGCCAGCAGCTTGGGGTTTGTCGGGAGGAGTGGGTCAGATACGCAGTATTTT.

V and J are TRBV30 and TRBJ2-3, with no clear D. The length of the CDR3 is 13 residues. V was clipped by 2 bases and J by 4 bases, with 10 bases between them. CDR1 and CDR2 (germline): GTSNPN, SVGIG (reference sequence). CDR3 sequence: CAWSPRAPDTQYF. CDR3 nucleotides: TGTGCCTGGAGTCCCCGCGCCCCAGATACGCAGTATTTT.

CDR3 DNA: TGCGCCAGCAGCTCGGGACTAGCGGGCCGACCCTACGAGCAGTACTTC. Translating gives CASSSGLAGRPYEQYF. The chain uses TRBV5-1 and TRBJ2-7, with 12 bases lining up with TRBD2. Germline V gene sequence: CDR1 SGHRS, CDR2 YFSETQ. J lost 2 bases, V lost 3 bases, and 6 bases had no gene match. This CDR3 contains 16 residues.

Only a few counts were recorded for this clone. The chain combines TRBV14 with TRBJ2-3; D perhaps matches TRBD2 (5 bases). CDR1 SGHDN and CDR2 FVKESK come from the germline V gene. This CDR3 has 15 residues. Trimming removed 0 bases at V and 1 base at J, with 8 bases between. The CDR3 DNA reads as TGTGCCAGCAGCCAAGATACTAGGCGCACAGATACGCAGTATTTT. Its protein product is CASSQDTRRTDTQYF. The whole variable domain, filled in from reference TRBV14 and TRBJ2-3, reads EAGVTQFPSHSVIEKGQTVTLRCDPISGHDNLYWYRRVMGKEIKFLLHFVKESKQDESGMPNNRFLAERTGGTYSTLKVQPAELEDSGVYFCASSQDTRRTDTQYFGPGTRLTVL.

The chain uses TRBV2 and TRBJ1-2; weak D call: TRBD1 (5 bases). V was pared by 3 bases and J by 1 base, with 15 bases between. Germline V CDR1 and CDR2: SNHLY, FYNNEI. The CDR3 totals 16 residues. The DNA of the CDR3 is TGTGCCAGCAGTGAGACAAGACAGCCAATTAACTATGGCTACACCTTC. This translates into CASSETRQPINYGYTF.

This clone has just one count. This sequence joins TRBV6-6 and TRBJ2-1; D remains ambiguous. This CDR3 is built from 11 residues. The ends were cut back, 7 bases at V and 6 bases at J, with 7 bases in the middle. Germline V gives CDR1 MNHNY, CDR2 SVGAGI (reference sequence). CDR3 sequence reads: CASTLGNEQFF. In DNA, the CDR3 is TGTGCCAGCACCCTCGGCAATGAGCAGTTCTTC.

This rearrangement joins TRBV30 to TRBJ1-2, with D hard to call. Germline V gene lookup returns CDR1 GTSNPN and CDR2 SVGIG (reference sequence). The CDR3 spans 13 residues. The ends were cut back, 1 base at V and 2 bases at J, with 8 bases in the middle. The CDR3 DNA sequence: TGTGCCTGGAGTGCCGACTTAAACTATGGCTACACCTTC. It encodes CAWSADLNYGYTF.

The rearrangement links TRBV2 to TRBJ2-7; D is unclear. CDR1 is SNHLY and CDR2 is FYNNEI in the germline V gene. V shed 2 bases and J shed 3 bases, with 11 bases lying between them. The CDR3 has 14 amino acids. In DNA, the CDR3 is TGTGCCAGCAGTGAATCGCGCTTGCTCTACGAGCAGTACTTC. Residues: CASSESRLLYEQYF. The whole variable domain, filled in from reference TRBV2 and TRBJ2-7, reads EPEVTQTPSHQVTQMGQEVILRCVPISNHLYFYWYRQILGQKVEFLVSFYNNEISEKSEIFDDQFSVERPDGSNFTLKIRSTKLEDSAMYFCASSESRLLYEQYFGPGTRLTVT.

This chain connects TRBV9 to TRBJ2-1; possible D gene TRBD2, 5 bases. Trimming took 0 bases from V and 0 from J, leaving 10 bases between them. The CDR3 loop spans 16 amino acids. CDR1 is SGDLS and CDR2 is YYNGEE in the germline V gene. CDR3 sequence: CASSVDPSGSYNEQFF. The CDR3 nucleotides are TGTGCCAGCAGCGTAGACCCCAGCGGCTCCTACAATGAGCAGTTCTTC.

V and J are TRBV27 and TRBJ1-1, with TRBD1 identical over 10 bases. This CDR3 region has 14 residues. Per the germline V gene, CDR1 is MNHEY and CDR2 is SMNVEV (reference sequence). J lost 4 bases, V lost 3 bases, and 2 bases had no gene match. CDR3 amino acids: CASSLDRGGTEAFF. The CDR3 nucleotides are TGTGCCAGCAGTTTGGACAGGGGGGGCACTGAAGCTTTCTTT.

The chain couples TRBV5-1 to TRBJ2-5, with D maybe TRBD2 (6 bases). Trimming left V 0 bases short and J 1 base short, with 13 bases between. This CDR3 is 16 amino acids long. CDR1 is SGHRS and CDR2 is YFSETQ in the germline V gene. The CDR3 loop is CASSLGAGRGQETQYF. The DNA of the CDR3 is TGCGCCAGCAGCTTGGGGGCAGGGCGGGGCCAAGAGACCCAGTACTTC.

For the CDR3, the DNA is TGTGCCAGCAGTAAACTAGCGGGACTTTACAATGAGCAGTTCTTC. Amino acid sequence: CASSKLAGLYNEQFF. V is TRBV27 and J is TRBJ2-1, with 10 bases aligning to TRBD2. Trimming cost V 5 bases and J 4 bases; bases outside gene matches: 5. Germline V CDR1 and CDR2: MNHEY, SMNVEV (reference sequence). This CDR3 has 15 amino acids.

The chain employs TRBV7-9 and TRBJ2-5, with D tentatively TRBD1 (5 bases). Germline CDR1 reads SEHNR; CDR2 reads FQNEAQ (reference sequence). Trimming took 6 bases from V and 10 from J, leaving 30 bases between them. The CDR3 sequence is 17 residues long. The CDR3 reads CASSTDSAKLPKRNQYF. CDR3 nucleotide sequence: TGTGCCAGCAGTACAGACAGCGCCAAATTGCCCAAGAGGAACCAGTACTTC.

The chain joins TRBV2 to TRBJ2-5; TRBD2 is a possible D gene (5 bases). The CDR3 length is 14 residues. CDR1 is SNHLY and CDR2 is FYNNEI in the germline V gene. V lost 8 bases, J lost 3 bases, and 16 bases lay in between. CDR3: CASSGWTTKETQYF. The CDR3 coding sequence is TGTGCCAGCTCGGGGTGGACCACTAAAGAGACCCAGTACTTC.

The CDR3 nucleotides read TGTGCCAGCAGCGTAGGTCAAGCGGGAGACGAGCAGTACTTC. Translated: CASSVGQAGDEQYF. V is TRBV9 and J is TRBJ2-7, with TRBD2 matching over 8 bases. After removal of 0 bases from V and 5 bases from J, the junction contained 4 bases not matched to a gene. CDR3 length: 14 residues. Germline CDR1 is SGDLS and CDR2 is YYNGEE.

J is TRBJ1-5 and V is TRBV7-8, with D possibly being TRBD1 (5 bases). V was trimmed by 0 bases and J by 7 bases, leaving 10 bases between them. CDR1 is SGHVS, CDR2 FQNEAQ, per germline. CDR3 length: 14 residues. The CDR3 sequence: CASSLARGGQPQHF. The DNA for the CDR3 is TGTGCCAGCAGCTTAGCGAGGGGAGGGCAGCCCCAGCATTTT.

The chain combines TRBV19 with TRBJ2-6; 9 bases map to TRBD1. The CDR3 has 16 residues. The J segment lost 1 base and the V segment lost 6 bases, leaving 4 bases of the junction unmatched. From germline, CDR1 is LNHDA and CDR2 SQIVND (reference sequence). The CDR3 nucleotides read TGTGCCAGTAGGGCGGGACAGGGTTCTGGGGCCAACGTCCTGACTTTC. This translates into CASRAGQGSGANVLTF.

V is TRBV30 and J is TRBJ2-1, with a weak D call TRBD2 (6 bases). The V and J ends lost 1 base and 9 bases respectively, with 13 bases between them. Germline CDR1 is GTSNPN and CDR2 is SVGIG (reference sequence). The CDR3 covers 13 residues. The CDR3 region is CAWSERELGEQFF. The CDR3 DNA reads TGTGCCTGGAGTGAACGGGAGCTCGGTGAGCAGTTCTTC.

The gene calls are TRBV19 and TRBJ2-7; D is undetermined. There are 11 residues in the CDR3. The V gene's germline CDR1 is LNHDA and CDR2 SQIVND (reference sequence). Deletions cut 6 bases from V and 5 bases from J, with 8 bases between. The CDR3 spells CASRYRDEQYF. CDR3 nucleotides: TGTGCCAGTAGGTACCGCGACGAGCAGTACTTC.

The chain recombines TRBV10-2 with TRBJ2-7; no reliable D call. V was clipped by 3 bases and J by 2 bases, with 11 bases between them. Germline V gene data show CDR1 as WSHSY and CDR2 as SAAADI. The CDR3 has 14 amino acids. The CDR3 nucleotides read TGCGCCAGCAGTGAAACCCAGAGCCCCTACGAGCAGTACTTC. Translated, it gives CASSETQSPYEQYF.

The chain employs TRBV6-5 and TRBJ2-7, with TRBD2 identical over 10 bases. CDR3 length: 15 amino acids. The trim removed 3 bases at V and 3 bases at J, leaving 5 bases unmatched. Germline CDR1 reads MNHEY; CDR2 reads SVGAGI. The CDR3 DNA reads TGTGCCAGCAGTTATCCCGGGACTAGCGTCTACGAGCAGTACTTC. This codes for CASSYPGTSVYEQYF.